Many counts were recorded for the clone carrying this TCR beta chain. What it binds is not known. TCRdb ran MiXCR on the reads and lists one entry per CDR3 protein. Altogether about 47,000 distinct CDR3 sequences are present, approximately 19% being singletons, with the ten largest covering roughly 50%. This sample was taken from a study of T cell repertoires in cytomegalovirus infection. Study-wide results and caveats: Cumulative public TCR beta family frequency identified carriers of CMV plus the relevant HLA.

The receptor comes from a human donor in good health (CMV status not recorded). Some clones in this sample may be carry-over from other donors' samples. The sequenced sample was CD8+ T cells from cultured PBMCs, obtained from culture after CMV antigen stimulation.

The CDR3 loop reads CASNWSDRAQTQYF. The CDR3 coding sequence is TGTGCCAGCAATTGGTCGGACAGGGCCCAGACCCAGTACTTC. This chain connects TRBV12-3 or TRBV12-4 to TRBJ2-5; 8 nucleotides match TRBD1. CDR3 length equals 14 residues. The V segment lost 7 bases and the J segment 6 bases; nucleotides outside the gene matches: 10.